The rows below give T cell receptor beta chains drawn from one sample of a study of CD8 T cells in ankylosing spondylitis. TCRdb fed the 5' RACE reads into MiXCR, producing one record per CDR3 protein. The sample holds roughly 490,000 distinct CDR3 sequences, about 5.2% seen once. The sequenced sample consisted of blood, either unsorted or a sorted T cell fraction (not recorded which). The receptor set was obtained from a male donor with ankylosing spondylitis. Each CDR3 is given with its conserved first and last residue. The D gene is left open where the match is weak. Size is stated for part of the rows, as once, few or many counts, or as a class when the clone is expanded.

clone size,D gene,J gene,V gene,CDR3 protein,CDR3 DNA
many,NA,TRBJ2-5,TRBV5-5,CASISGGRGTQYF,TGTGCCAGCATATCCGGGGGCCGAGGGACCCAGTACTTC
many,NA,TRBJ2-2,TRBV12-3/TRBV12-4,CASDSANTGELFF,TGTGCCAGCGACTCCGCGAACACCGGGGAGCTGTTTTTT
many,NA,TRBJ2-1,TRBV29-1,CSVLSNNEQFF,TGCAGCGTTTTGAGTAACAATGAGCAGTTCTTC
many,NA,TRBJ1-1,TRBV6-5,CASSNRDWEVTEAFF,TGTGCCAGCAGTAACCGGGACTGGGAGGTTACTGAAGCTTTCTTT
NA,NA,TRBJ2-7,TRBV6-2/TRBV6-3,CASSTTYLSGEQYF,TGTGCCAGCAGTACGACCTATTTATCGGGGGAGCAGTACTTC
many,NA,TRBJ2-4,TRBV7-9,CASSLGVSGKNIQYF,TGTGCCAGCAGCTTAGGGGTCTCAGGCAAAAACATTCAGTACTTC
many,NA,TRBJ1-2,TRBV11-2,CASSFRGAGYTF,TGTGCCAGCAGCTTCAGGGGAGCGGGCTACACCTTC
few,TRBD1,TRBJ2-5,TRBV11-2,CASSTRQGAPGETQYF,TGTGCCAGCAGCACTCGACAGGGGGCCCCGGGGGAGACCCAGTACTTC
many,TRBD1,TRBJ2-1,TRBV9,CASSVGQGNYNEQFF,TGTGCCAGCAGCGTAGGACAGGGGAACTACAATGAGCAGTTCTTC
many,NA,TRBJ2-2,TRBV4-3,CASSQKPYTGELFF,TGCGCCAGCAGCCAGAAACCCTATACCGGGGAGCTGTTTTTT
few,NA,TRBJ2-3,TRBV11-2,CASSEKGGPVHTQYF,TGTGCCAGCAGCGAAAAGGGGGGCCCGGTCCATACGCAGTATTTT
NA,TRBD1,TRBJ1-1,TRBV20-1,CSARMDRIGLNTEAFF,TGCAGTGCTAGGATGGACAGGATTGGCTTGAACACTGAAGCTTTCTTT
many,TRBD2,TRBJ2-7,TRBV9,CASSGGLANYEQYF,TGTGCCAGCAGCGGGGGACTAGCGAACTACGAGCAGTACTTC
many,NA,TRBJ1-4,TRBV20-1,CSALDSATNEKLFF,TGCAGTGCTTTGGACAGTGCTACTAATGAAAAACTGTTTTTT
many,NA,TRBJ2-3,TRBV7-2,CASSRNGGSTDTQYF,TGTGCCAGCAGCCGCAACGGCGGTAGCACAGATACGCAGTATTTT
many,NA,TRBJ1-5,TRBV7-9,CASSTTGPNQPQHF,TGTGCCAGCAGCACTACAGGGCCTAATCAGCCCCAGCATTTT
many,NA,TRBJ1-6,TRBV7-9,CASSLDRGRPLHF,TGTGCCAGCAGCTTAGATCGGGGAAGACCCCTCCACTTT
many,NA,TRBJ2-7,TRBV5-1,CASSLPTLPGEDEQYF,TGCGCCAGCAGCTTGCCTACACTGCCAGGCGAGGACGAGCAGTACTTC
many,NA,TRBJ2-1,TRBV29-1,CSVDPPRLGNEQFF,TGCAGCGTTGACCCCCCACGACTAGGTAATGAGCAGTTCTTC